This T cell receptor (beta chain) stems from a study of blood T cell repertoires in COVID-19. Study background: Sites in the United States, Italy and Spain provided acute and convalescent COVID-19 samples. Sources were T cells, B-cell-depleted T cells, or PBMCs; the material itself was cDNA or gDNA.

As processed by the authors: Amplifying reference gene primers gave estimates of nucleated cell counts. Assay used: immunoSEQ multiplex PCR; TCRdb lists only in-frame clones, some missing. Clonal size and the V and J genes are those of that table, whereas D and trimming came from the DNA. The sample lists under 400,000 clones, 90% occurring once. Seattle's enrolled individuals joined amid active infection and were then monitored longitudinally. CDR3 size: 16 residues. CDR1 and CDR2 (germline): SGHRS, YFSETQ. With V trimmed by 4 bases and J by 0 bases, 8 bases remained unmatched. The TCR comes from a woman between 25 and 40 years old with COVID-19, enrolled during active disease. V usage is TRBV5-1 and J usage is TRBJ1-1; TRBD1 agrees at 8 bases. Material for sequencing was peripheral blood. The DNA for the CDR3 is TGCGCCAGCAGCGAGAGGCCGGGACAGGTGAACACTGAAGCTTTCTTT. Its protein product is CASSERPGQVNTEAFF.